The 15 T cell receptor beta chains presented below share a single source sample, sequenced in a study of cytomegalovirus exposure and HLA in healthy donors. Primers: 60 Vbeta forward and 13 Jbeta reverse. Using immunoSEQ multiplex PCR, the repertoire was profiled, and TCRdb retains in-frame clones only, with some absent. The sample contains tens of thousands of clones, approximately 70% of which appear only once. Sequencing was carried out using PBMCs. Source of these receptors: a male donor in good health and CMV-seropositive.

The gene calls are TRBV9 and TRBJ2-7, with D hard to call. The CDR3 spans 12 residues. Trimming removed 4 bases at V and 0 bases at J, with 5 bases between. In germline, CDR1 is SGDLS, CDR2 YYNGEE. The CDR3 DNA reads as TGTGCCAGCAGCCCTCCCTCCTACGAGCAGTACTTC. Translating gives CASSPPSYEQYF.

The J gene is TRBJ1-4, the V gene TRBV5-1; 7 bases match TRBD1. This CDR3 is 15 amino acids long. From germline, CDR1 is SGHRS and CDR2 YFSETQ. V shed 0 bases and J 7 bases; nucleotides not matched to a gene: 6. The CDR3 coding sequence is TGCGCCAGCAGCTTGGCCCAGGGGGAACGTGAAAAACTGTTTTTT. Its protein product is CASSLAQGEREKLFF.

The V and J genes are TRBV19 and TRBJ1-1; D ambiguous. This CDR3 has 13 amino acids. V was pared by 6 bases and J by 4 bases, with 12 bases between. Germline values: CDR1 LNHDA, CDR2 SQIVND (reference sequence). CDR3 nucleotides: TGTGCCAGTAGGTCTGATTTGAGCACTGAAGCTTTCTTT. Translated, it gives CASRSDLSTEAFF.

The J gene is TRBJ2-3, the V gene TRBV7-6, with 7 bases lining up with TRBD2. With 4 bases clipped from V and 1 base from J, the junction kept 2 bases outside the gene matches. Germline-derived CDR1 and CDR2 are SGHVS and FNYEAQ. The CDR3 totals 14 residues. CDR3: CASSSAGGTDTQYF. The CDR3 DNA reads TGTGCCAGCAGCTCGGCGGGGGGCACAGATACGCAGTATTTT.

V gene TRBV6-4 combines with J gene TRBJ2-3; D is possibly TRBD2 (6 bases). Germline V CDR1 and CDR2: MRHNA, SNTAGT. The CDR3 sequence is 16 residues long. V lost 3 bases, J lost 4 bases, and 17 bases lay in between. The CDR3 coding sequence is TGTGCCAGCAGTGAAGAGGGACTCGAGGCCCCAGATACGCAGTATTTT. Encoded protein: CASSEEGLEAPDTQYF.

This chain connects TRBV6-5 to TRBJ1-1, with unresolved D. There are 13 residues in the CDR3. V shed 8 bases and J shed 3 bases, with 13 bases lying between them. Germline values: CDR1 MNHEY, CDR2 SVGAGI. The CDR3, as DNA: TGTGCCAGCTCTTCGGCGGGAGACACTGAAGCTTTCTTT. Its protein is CASSSAGDTEAFF.

The V gene is TRBV5-1, the J gene TRBJ1-2; 11 bases align to TRBD1. The ends lost 0 bases at V and 4 bases at J; junction bases unmatched: 5. Germline V lookup: CDR1 SGHRS, CDR2 YFSETQ. The CDR3 spans 16 residues. CDR3 nucleotides: TGCGCCAGCAGCTTGGCCGGGGACAGGGGGATCTATGGCTACACCTTC. This gives the protein CASSLAGDRGIYGYTF.

The J gene is TRBJ1-3, the V gene TRBV11-3, with D possibly TRBD1 on 6 matching bases. Germline assignment: CDR1 SGHNT and CDR2 YENEEA. V gave up 3 bases and J gave up 4 bases, with 16 bases separating them. This CDR3 spans 16 amino acids. CDR3 sequence: CASSFGGRGKGNTIYF. The CDR3 region has the DNA TGTGCCAGCAGCTTCGGCGGCAGGGGCAAGGGAAACACCATATATTTT.

J is TRBJ1-1 and V is TRBV6-5, with 7 bases matching TRBD1. Trimming at V came to 6 bases and at J to 3 bases, leaving 7 bases not matched to a gene. The CDR3 spans 14 residues. The germline V gene has CDR1 MNHEY and CDR2 SVGAGI. The CDR3 reads CASRAWTGYTEAFF. CDR3 bases: TGTGCCAGCAGGGCTTGGACAGGATACACTGAAGCTTTCTTT.

V gene TRBV9 combines with J gene TRBJ2-3, with D possibly being TRBD1 (5 bases). V was pared by 4 bases and J by 2 bases, with 14 bases between. Germline V gene sequence: CDR1 SGDLS, CDR2 YYNGEE. CDR3 length: 15 amino acids. CDR3 region: CASSPEGRATDTQYF. The CDR3 nucleotides are TGTGCCAGCAGCCCAGAAGGCAGGGCCACAGATACGCAGTATTTT.

This clone was recorded a few times. The chain employs TRBV7-9 and TRBJ2-6; the D gene is possibly TRBD1 (6 bases). CDR1 is SEHNR and CDR2 is FQNEAQ in the germline V gene (reference sequence). The V end was cut by 4 bases, the J end by 4 bases, with 11 bases between. This CDR3 comprises 15 residues. The CDR3 coding sequence is TGTGCCAGCAGCTCGACAGGTTCCGGGGCCAACGTCCTGACTTTC. Translated, it gives CASSSTGSGANVLTF.

This clone appeared a few times. The chain has TRBV4-1 and TRBJ2-5; D is possibly TRBD2 (5 bases). V was clipped by 2 bases and J by 0 bases, with 10 bases between them. The germline CDR1 and CDR2 sequences are MGHRA and YSYEKL. The CDR3 totals 15 residues. The CDR3 loop is CASSQSASYQETQYF. The DNA for the CDR3 is TGCGCCAGCAGCCAATCCGCTAGCTACCAAGAGACCCAGTACTTC.

The V and J genes are TRBV5-1 and TRBJ2-7; 9 nucleotides match TRBD1. CDR1 is SGHRS and CDR2 is YFSETQ in the germline V gene. The CDR3 has 15 amino acids. Losses at the gene ends were 0 bases for V and 2 bases for J; bases not matched to a gene: 3. The CDR3, as DNA: TGCGCCAGCAGCTTGGGGACAGGGGATGCCTACGAGCAGTACTTC. This codes for CASSLGTGDAYEQYF.

The chain couples TRBV7-9 to TRBJ2-7; D is unresolved. The CDR3 length is 15 residues. CDR1 and CDR2 from the germline V gene are SEHNR and FQNEAQ (reference sequence). V was shortened by 5 bases and J by 2 bases, with 16 bases between the two germline ends. The CDR3 coding sequence is TGTGCCAGCAGCATGTCATCGAGGTTTACCTACGAGCAGTACTTC. Amino acid sequence: CASSMSSRFTYEQYF.

This chain joins TRBV9 and TRBJ1-4; a weak D match, TRBD1 (5 bases). Germline V gives CDR1 SGDLS, CDR2 YYNGEE. Between the trimmed V and J ends, which lost 4 bases and 0 bases, there was a span of 7 bases. The length of the CDR3 is 14 residues. CDR3 protein: CASSQTATNEKLFF. CDR3 DNA sequence: TGTGCCAGCAGCCAGACAGCAACTAATGAAAAACTGTTTTTT.